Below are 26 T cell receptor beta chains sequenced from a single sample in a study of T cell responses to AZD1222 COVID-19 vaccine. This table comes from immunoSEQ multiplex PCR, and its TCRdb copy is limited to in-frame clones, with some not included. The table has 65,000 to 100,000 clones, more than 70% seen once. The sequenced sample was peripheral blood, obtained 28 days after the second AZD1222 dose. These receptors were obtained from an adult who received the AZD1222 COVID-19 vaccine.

The CDR3 region is CASSDQDRPGEQYF. The CDR3 bases are TGTGCCAGCTCCGACCAGGACAGACCTGGGGAGCAGTACTTC. The chain recombines TRBV27 with TRBJ2-7; possibly TRBD1 for D (6 bases). V was clipped by 8 bases and J by 7 bases, with 21 bases between them. Germline-derived CDR1 and CDR2 are MNHEY and SMNVEV (reference sequence). This CDR3 contains 14 residues.

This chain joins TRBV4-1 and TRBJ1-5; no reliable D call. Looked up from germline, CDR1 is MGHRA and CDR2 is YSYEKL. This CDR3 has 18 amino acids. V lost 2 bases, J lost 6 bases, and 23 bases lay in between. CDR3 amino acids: CASSQPCEGGMVCQPQHF. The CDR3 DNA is TGCGCCAGCAGCCAACCCTGCGAGGGAGGAATGGTTTGTCAGCCCCAGCATTTT.

This chain's CDR3 is CASSLASGLAGVTDTQYF. Here the CDR3 DNA reads TGTGCCAGCAGCTTAGCTTCTGGACTAGCGGGAGTCACAGATACGCAGTATTTT. V and J are TRBV7-6 and TRBJ2-3, with 13 nucleotides matching TRBD2. With 0 bases clipped from V and 2 bases from J, the junction kept 5 bases outside the gene matches. CDR3 length: 18 amino acids. Germline values: CDR1 SGHVS, CDR2 FNYEAQ.

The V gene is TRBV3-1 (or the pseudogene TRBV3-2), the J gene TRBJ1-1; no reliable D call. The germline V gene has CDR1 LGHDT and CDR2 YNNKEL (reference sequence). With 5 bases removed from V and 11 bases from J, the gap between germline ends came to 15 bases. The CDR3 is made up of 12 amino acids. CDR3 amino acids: CASSDELKTAFF. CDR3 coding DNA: TGTGCCAGCAGCGATGAGTTGAAGACCGCTTTCTTT.

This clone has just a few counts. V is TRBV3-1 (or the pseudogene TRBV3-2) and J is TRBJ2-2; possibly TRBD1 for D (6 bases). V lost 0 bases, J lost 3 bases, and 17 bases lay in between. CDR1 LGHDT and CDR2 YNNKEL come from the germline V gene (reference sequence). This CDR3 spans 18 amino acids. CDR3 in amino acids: CASSQELGGQSDTGELFF. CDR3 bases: TGTGCCAGCAGCCAAGAACTTGGTGGACAGTCGGACACCGGGGAGCTGTTTTTT.

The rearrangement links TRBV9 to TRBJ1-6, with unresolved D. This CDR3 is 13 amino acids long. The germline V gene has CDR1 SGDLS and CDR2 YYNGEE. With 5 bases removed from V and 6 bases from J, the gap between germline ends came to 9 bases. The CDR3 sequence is CASSIRTNSPLHF. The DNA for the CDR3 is TGTGCCAGCAGTATCAGAACTAATTCACCCCTCCACTTT.

The CDR3 is CASSLVSFDTQYF. CDR3 DNA sequence: TGTGCCAGCAGCTTAGTGAGCTTTGATACGCAGTATTTT. The chain links TRBV11-2 to TRBJ2-3; D remains unclear. Trimming took off 1 base at V and 6 bases at J, with 8 bases between the two ends. This CDR3 is built from 13 residues. CDR1 is SGHAT, CDR2 FQNNGV, per germline.

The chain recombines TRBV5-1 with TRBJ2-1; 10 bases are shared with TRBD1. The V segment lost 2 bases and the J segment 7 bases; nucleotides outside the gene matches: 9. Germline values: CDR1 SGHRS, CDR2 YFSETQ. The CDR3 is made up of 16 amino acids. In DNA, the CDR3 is TGCGCCAGCAGCTTACTACCCGGACAGGGGGGAAATGAGCAGTTCTTC. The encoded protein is CASSLLPGQGGNEQFF.

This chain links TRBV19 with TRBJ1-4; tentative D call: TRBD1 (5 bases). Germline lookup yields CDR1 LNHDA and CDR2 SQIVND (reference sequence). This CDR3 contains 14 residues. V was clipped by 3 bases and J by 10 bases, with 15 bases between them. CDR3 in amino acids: CASSMGPSVGKLFF. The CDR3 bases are TGTGCCAGTAGTATGGGGCCGAGCGTCGGAAAACTGTTTTTT.

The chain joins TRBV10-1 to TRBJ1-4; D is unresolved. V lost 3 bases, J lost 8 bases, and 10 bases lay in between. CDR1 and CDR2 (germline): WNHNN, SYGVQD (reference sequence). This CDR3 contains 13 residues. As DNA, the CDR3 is TGCGCCAGCAGTGACGCAGGTGTGGAAAAACTGTTTTTT. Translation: CASSDAGVEKLFF.

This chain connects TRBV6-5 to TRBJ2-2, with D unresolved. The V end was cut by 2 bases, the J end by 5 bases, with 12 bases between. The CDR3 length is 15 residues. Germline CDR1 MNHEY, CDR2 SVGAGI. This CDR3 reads CASSYGSGKTGELFF. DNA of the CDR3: TGTGCCAGCAGTTACGGCAGTGGAAAAACCGGGGAGCTGTTTTTT.

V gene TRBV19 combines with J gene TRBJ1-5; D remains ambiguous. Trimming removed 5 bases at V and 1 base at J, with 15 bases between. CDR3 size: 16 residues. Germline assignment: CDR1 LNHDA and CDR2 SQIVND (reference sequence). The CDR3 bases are TGTGCCAGTAGTCTACGACGGGGAGGGAGCAATCAGCCCCAGCATTTT. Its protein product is CASSLRRGGSNQPQHF.

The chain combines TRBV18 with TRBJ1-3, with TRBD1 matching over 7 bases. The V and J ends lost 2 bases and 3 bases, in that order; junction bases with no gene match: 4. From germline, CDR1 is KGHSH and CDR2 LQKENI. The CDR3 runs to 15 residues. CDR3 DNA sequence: TGTGCCAGCTCACCAGGACGACAGGGTGGAAACACCATATATTTT. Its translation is CASSPGRQGGNTIYF.

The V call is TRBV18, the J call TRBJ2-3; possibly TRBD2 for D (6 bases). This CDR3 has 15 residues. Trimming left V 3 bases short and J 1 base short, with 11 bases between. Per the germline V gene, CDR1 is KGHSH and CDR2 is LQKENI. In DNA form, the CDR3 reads TGTGCCAGCTCACCGCGGGGCGGGGGCACAGATACGCAGTATTTT. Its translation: CASSPRGGGTDTQYF.

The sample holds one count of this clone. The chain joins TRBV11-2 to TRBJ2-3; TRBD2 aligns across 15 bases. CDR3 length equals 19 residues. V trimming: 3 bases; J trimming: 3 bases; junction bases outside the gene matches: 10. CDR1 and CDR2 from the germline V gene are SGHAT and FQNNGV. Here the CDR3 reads CASSFLGLAGGPKTDTQYF. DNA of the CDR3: TGTGCCAGCAGCTTTCTCGGACTAGCGGGAGGGCCTAAAACAGATACGCAGTATTTT.

In nucleotides, the CDR3 is TGTGCCTGGAGTGTAGGAAGGGTAGAGGCCGGGGAGCTGTTTTTT. It encodes CAWSVGRVEAGELFF. The chain recombines TRBV30 with TRBJ2-2; D is unclear. V was pared by 0 bases and J by 6 bases, with 14 bases between. CDR3 length: 15 residues. CDR1 and CDR2 (germline): GTSNPN, SVGIG (reference sequence).

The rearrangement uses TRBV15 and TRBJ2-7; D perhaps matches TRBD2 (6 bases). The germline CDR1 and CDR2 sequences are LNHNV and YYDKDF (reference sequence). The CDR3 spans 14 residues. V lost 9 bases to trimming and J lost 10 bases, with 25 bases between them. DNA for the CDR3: TGTGCCACAGCGATAGGGACTCCAGGGTCACGACAGTACTTC. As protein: CATAIGTPGSRQYF.

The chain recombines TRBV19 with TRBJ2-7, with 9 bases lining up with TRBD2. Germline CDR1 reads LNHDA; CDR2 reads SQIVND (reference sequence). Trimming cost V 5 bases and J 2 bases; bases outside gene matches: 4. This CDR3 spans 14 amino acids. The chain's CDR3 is CASSFSGSAYEQYF. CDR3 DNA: TGTGCCAGTAGTTTTAGCGGGAGTGCCTACGAGCAGTACTTC.

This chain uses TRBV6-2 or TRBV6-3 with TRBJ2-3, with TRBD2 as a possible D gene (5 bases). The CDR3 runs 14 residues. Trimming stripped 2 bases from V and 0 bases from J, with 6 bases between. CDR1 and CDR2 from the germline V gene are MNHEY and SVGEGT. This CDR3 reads CASSYTGSTDTQYF. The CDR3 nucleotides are TGTGCCAGCAGTTACACGGGGAGCACAGATACGCAGTATTTT.

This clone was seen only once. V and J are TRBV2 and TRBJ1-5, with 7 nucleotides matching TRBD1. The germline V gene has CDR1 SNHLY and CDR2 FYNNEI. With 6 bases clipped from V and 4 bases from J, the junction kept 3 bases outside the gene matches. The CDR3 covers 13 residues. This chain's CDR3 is CASRVTGNQPQHF. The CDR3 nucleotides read TGTGCCAGCAGGGTGACAGGGAATCAGCCCCAGCATTTT.

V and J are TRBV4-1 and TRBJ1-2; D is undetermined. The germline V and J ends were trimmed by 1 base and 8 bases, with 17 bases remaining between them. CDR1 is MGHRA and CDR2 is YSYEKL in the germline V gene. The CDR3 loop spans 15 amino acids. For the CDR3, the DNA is TGCGCCAGCAGCCAAGTGGGAAGAACCAAGGTCGGCTACACCTTC. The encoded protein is CASSQVGRTKVGYTF.

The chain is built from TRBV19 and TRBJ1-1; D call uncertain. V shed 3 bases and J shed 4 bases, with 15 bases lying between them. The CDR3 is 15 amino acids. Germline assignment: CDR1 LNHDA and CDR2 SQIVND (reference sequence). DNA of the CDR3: TGTGCCAGTAGTATTGAGTCCTCGGTGGTCACTGAAGCTTTCTTT. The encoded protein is CASSIESSVVTEAFF.

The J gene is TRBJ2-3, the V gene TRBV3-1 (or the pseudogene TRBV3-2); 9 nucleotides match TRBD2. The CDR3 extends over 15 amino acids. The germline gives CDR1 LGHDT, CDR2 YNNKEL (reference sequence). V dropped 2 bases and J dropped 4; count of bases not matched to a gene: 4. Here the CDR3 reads CASSQISGSADTQYF. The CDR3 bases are TGTGCCAGCAGCCAAATTAGCGGGAGCGCAGATACGCAGTATTTT.

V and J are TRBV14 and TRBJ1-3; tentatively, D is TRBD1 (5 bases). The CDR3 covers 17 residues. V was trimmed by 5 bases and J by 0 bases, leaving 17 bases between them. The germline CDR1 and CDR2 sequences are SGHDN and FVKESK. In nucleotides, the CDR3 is TGTGCCAGCAGCAGGACCGGGACCGGAGTCTCTGGAAACACCATATATTTT. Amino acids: CASSRTGTGVSGNTIYF.

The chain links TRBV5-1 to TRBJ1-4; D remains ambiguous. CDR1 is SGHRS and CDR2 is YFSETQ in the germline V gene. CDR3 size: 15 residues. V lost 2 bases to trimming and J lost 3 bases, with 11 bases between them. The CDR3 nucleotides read TGCGCCAGCAGCTTTAGGAGAGGGCCTAATGAAAAACTGTTTTTT. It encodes CASSFRRGPNEKLFF.

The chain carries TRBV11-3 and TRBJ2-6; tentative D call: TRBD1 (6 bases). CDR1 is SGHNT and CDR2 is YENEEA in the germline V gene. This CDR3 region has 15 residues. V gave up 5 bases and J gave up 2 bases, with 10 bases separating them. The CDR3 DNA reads TGTGCCAGCAGCGGCCAGGGGACTGGGGCCAACGTCCTGACTTTC. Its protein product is CASSGQGTGANVLTF. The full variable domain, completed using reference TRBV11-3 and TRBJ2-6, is EAGVVQSPRYKIIEKKQPVAFWCNPISGHNTLYWYLQNLGQGPELLIRYENEEAVDDSQLPKDRFSAERLKGVDSTLKIQPAELGDSAVYLCASSGQGTGANVLTFGAGSRLTVL.